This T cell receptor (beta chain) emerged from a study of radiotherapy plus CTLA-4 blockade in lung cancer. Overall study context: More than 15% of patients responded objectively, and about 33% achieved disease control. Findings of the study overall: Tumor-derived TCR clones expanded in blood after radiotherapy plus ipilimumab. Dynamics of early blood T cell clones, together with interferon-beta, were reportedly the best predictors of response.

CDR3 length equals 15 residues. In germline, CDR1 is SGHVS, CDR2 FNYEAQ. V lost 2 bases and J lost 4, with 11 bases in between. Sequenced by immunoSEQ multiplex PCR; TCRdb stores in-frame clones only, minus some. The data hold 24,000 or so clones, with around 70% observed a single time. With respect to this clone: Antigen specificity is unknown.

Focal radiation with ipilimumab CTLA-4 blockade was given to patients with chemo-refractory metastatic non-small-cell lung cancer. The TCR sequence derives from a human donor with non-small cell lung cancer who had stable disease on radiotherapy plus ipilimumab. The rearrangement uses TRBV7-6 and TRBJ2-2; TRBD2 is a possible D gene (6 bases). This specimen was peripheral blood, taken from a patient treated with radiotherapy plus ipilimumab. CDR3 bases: TGTGCCAGCAGCTTAACTTCCGGGGGCACCGGGGAGCTGTTTTTT. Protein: CASSLTSGGTGELFF.